The 10 T cell receptor beta chains reported below all come from one sample, sequenced in a study of shared clonotypes between healthy human individuals. Naive-designated CD8 cells lacked CD45RO, were positively enriched for CCR7, and omitted terminally differentiated effector memory CD45RA+ cells. Some clones are missing from TCRdb's copy, which holds only in-frame ones; the method was immunoSEQ multiplex PCR. The repertoire consists of about 1.9 million clones, with around 93% occurring once and the leading ten covering about 1.7%. What was sequenced was naive CD8+ T cells from PBMCs. The receptors here all came from a man younger than 30 in good health. Some clones in this sample may be carry-over from other donors' samples.

The CDR3 bases are TGTGCCATCAGTGATGGGGTAGCGGGAAAAACAGTCTCCTACAATGAGCAGTTCTTC. It codes for CAISDGVAGKTVSYNEQFF. This chain uses TRBV10-3 with TRBJ2-1; 8 bases align to TRBD2. The CDR3 has 19 residues. The V segment lost 3 bases and the J segment 0 bases; nucleotides outside the gene matches: 13. Per germline, CDR1 ENHRY and CDR2 SYGVKD.

Only one count was recorded for this clone. J is TRBJ2-3 and V is TRBV5-4; 7 positions match TRBD2. Germline CDR1 and CDR2: SGHNT and YYREEE (reference sequence). The CDR3 has 16 residues. The junction had 9 bases not matched to a gene; V was cut back by 4 bases and J by 1 base. The CDR3 nucleotides read TGTGCCAGCAGCCTCGGACTAGAGACTCGCACAGATACGCAGTATTTT. Translation: CASSLGLETRTDTQYF.

The chain recombines TRBV27 with TRBJ2-7, with TRBD2 matching 7 bases. V shed 5 bases, J shed 0 bases, and the junction held 10 bases outside the gene matches. Germline V gene sequence: CDR1 MNHEY, CDR2 SMNVEV (reference sequence). This CDR3 has 16 residues. The CDR3 nucleotides are TGTGCCAGCAGTCCCATGGGAGGGGTCGGCTCCTACGAGCAGTACTTC. This sequence encodes CASSPMGGVGSYEQYF.

The gene calls are TRBV11-2 and TRBJ2-7; D ambiguous. Germline loops: CDR1 SGHAT, CDR2 FQNNGV. V lost 5 bases and J lost 2, with 16 bases in between. The CDR3 sequence is 15 residues long. CDR3 sequence (DNA): TGTGCCAGCAGCCCCTACGGAGAGCAACCCTACGAGCAGTACTTC. Translated: CASSPYGEQPYEQYF.

The chain employs TRBV19 and TRBJ1-5; TRBD1 might be the D (5 bases). Between the trimmed V and J ends, which lost 4 bases and 3 bases, there was a span of 16 bases. Germline assignment: CDR1 LNHDA and CDR2 SQIVND (reference sequence). CDR3 length: 16 residues. CDR3 bases: TGTGCCAGTAGTACTTCCTCTAGACAGAACAATCAGCCCCAGCATTTT. This translates into CASSTSSRQNNQPQHF.

The J gene is TRBJ1-1, the V gene TRBV21-1. TRBV21-1 is a pseudogene. This CDR3 spans 14 amino acids. In nucleotides, the CDR3 is TGTGCCAGCAGCCCCAAGGAGGGGGATACTGAAGCTTTCTTT. Protein sequence: CASSPKEGDTEAFF.

J is TRBJ2-1 and V is TRBV7-9, with D perhaps matching TRBD1 or TRBD2 (5 bases each). Germline CDR1 reads SEHNR; CDR2 reads FQNEAQ (reference sequence). The CDR3 has 14 amino acids. V lost 4 bases, J lost 8 bases, and 15 bases lay in between. The CDR3 reads CASSSGTVGHEQFF. CDR3 coding DNA: TGTGCCAGCAGCTCGGGGACGGTAGGCCATGAGCAGTTCTTC.

The rearrangement uses TRBV27 and TRBJ2-2, with TRBD1 identical over 8 bases. Germline V gene data show CDR1 as MNHEY and CDR2 as SMNVEV (reference sequence). V shed 6 bases and J 6 bases; nucleotides not matched to a gene: 9. The CDR3 length is 15 residues. CDR3 in amino acids: CASRPDRGRPGELFF. The CDR3 DNA reads as TGTGCCAGCAGGCCTGACAGGGGCCGGCCCGGGGAGCTGTTTTTT.

The J gene is TRBJ2-1, the V gene TRBV28; no reliable D call. The CDR3 totals 12 residues. Germline assignment: CDR1 MDHEN and CDR2 SYDVKM. Trimming pared 5 bases from V and 11 bases from J, leaving 13 bases between. The CDR3 protein is CASSPDGMKQFF. CDR3 sequence (DNA): TGTGCCAGCAGTCCTGACGGCATGAAGCAGTTCTTC.

Remarks on this clone: At the DNA level, this CDR3 is encoded by other sequences in the same sample as well. The J gene is TRBJ2-7, the V gene TRBV4-3, with TRBD1 identical over 8 bases. The CDR3 contains 14 residues. V lost 4 bases to trimming and J lost 1 base; unmatched junction nucleotides: 3. CDR1 LGHNA and CDR2 YSLEER come from the germline V gene. The CDR3: CASSPGQGSYEQYF. CDR3 bases: TGCGCCAGCAGCCCAGGACAGGGATCCTACGAGCAGTACTTC.